Shown below are 24 T cell receptor beta chains from a single sample sequenced in a study of blood T cell repertoires in COVID-19. TCRdb's table, derived via immunoSEQ multiplex PCR, lists solely in-frame clones and lacks some. The repertoire holds about 300,000 clones, with just over 85% as singletons. The sequenced sample consisted of PBMCs or T cells enriched from blood (not recorded which). These receptors were collected from a woman younger than 30 who had recovered from COVID-19.

The chain uses TRBV2 and TRBJ1-2; 9 bases match TRBD1. V lost 6 bases and J lost 9; bases outside the gene matches: 8. Per the germline V gene, CDR1 is SNHLY and CDR2 is FYNNEI. This CDR3 region has 13 residues. The CDR3 here is CASRPGQGFSYTF. DNA of the CDR3: TGTGCCAGCAGGCCGGGACAGGGATTTAGCTACACCTTC.

The chain couples TRBV20-1 to TRBJ2-3; TRBD2 aligns across 7 bases. Trimming at V came to 3 bases and at J to 6 bases, leaving 6 bases not matched to a gene. Germline lookup yields CDR1 DFQATT and CDR2 SNEGSKA (reference sequence). CDR3 length: 13 residues. CDR3 residues: CSASRGEGDTQYF. In nucleotides, the CDR3 is TGCAGTGCTAGTCGGGGGGAGGGGGATACGCAGTATTTT.

The genes are TRBV6-6 and TRBJ1-1, with 8 nucleotides matching TRBD1. The J segment lost 3 bases and the V segment lost 7 bases, leaving 7 bases of the junction unmatched. The CDR3 has 14 residues. Germline loops: CDR1 MNHNY, CDR2 SVGAGI (reference sequence). In nucleotides, the CDR3 is TGTGCCAGCAACGCACAGGGGGGAGACACTGAAGCTTTCTTT. Its translation is CASNAQGGDTEAFF.

This clone appeared once. The chain joins TRBV24-1 to TRBJ1-2; 9 positions agree with TRBD1. In germline, CDR1 is KGHDR, CDR2 SFDVKD. V trimming: 5 bases; J trimming: 8 bases; junction bases outside the gene matches: 2. The CDR3 runs to 12 residues. CDR3 residues: CATSGTGEGYTF. The CDR3, as DNA: TGTGCCACCAGTGGGACAGGGGAAGGCTACACCTTC.

This chain uses TRBV7-3 with TRBJ2-1; D is possibly TRBD1 (6 bases). CDR3 length: 14 amino acids. Trimming stripped 3 bases from V and 8 bases from J, with 14 bases between. Germline V gene data show CDR1 as SGHTA and CDR2 as FQGTGA. The CDR3 region is CASSLSHRDHEQFF. In nucleotides, the CDR3 is TGTGCCAGCAGCTTGAGTCACAGGGACCATGAGCAGTTCTTC.

V is TRBV5-1 and J is TRBJ1-2; a weak D match, TRBD1 (6 bases). CDR3 size: 14 residues. CDR1 is SGHRS and CDR2 is YFSETQ in the germline V gene. Between the trimmed V and J ends, which lost 4 bases and 6 bases, there was a span of 16 bases. The CDR3 bases are TGCGCCAGCAGCACAGGGTCGGTCCCAGATGGCTACACCTTC. As protein: CASSTGSVPDGYTF.

This chain links TRBV5-4 with TRBJ2-1; 7 bases align to TRBD2. J was trimmed by 7 bases and V by 6 bases; bases with no gene match: 13. Germline V CDR1 and CDR2: SGHNT, YYREEE (reference sequence). The CDR3 sequence is 15 residues long. This chain's CDR3 is CASNRGSGGRNEQFF. Here the CDR3 DNA reads TGTGCCAGCAATCGCGGGAGTGGGGGACGGAATGAGCAGTTCTTC.

The chain is built from TRBV19 and TRBJ1-1; D ambiguous. Germline V lookup: CDR1 LNHDA, CDR2 SQIVND (reference sequence). With 5 bases removed from V and 1 base from J, the gap between germline ends came to 14 bases. The CDR3 contains 15 residues. CDR3 coding DNA: TGTGCCAGTAGTGGGAGGTCAGCTCCGAACACTGAAGCTTTCTTT. It yields the protein CASSGRSAPNTEAFF.

V gene TRBV7-9 combines with J gene TRBJ2-3; 10 nucleotides line up with TRBD2. The junction had 10 bases not matched to a gene; V was cut back by 3 bases and J by 10 bases. Germline lookup yields CDR1 SEHNR and CDR2 FQNEAQ (reference sequence). The CDR3 is 15 amino acids. For the CDR3, the DNA is TGTGCCAGCAGCTTCTATAGCGGGGGGCCATTTTCGCAGTATTTT. Amino acid sequence: CASSFYSGGPFSQYF. Supplemented by reference TRBV7-9 and TRBJ2-3, the full variable domain reads DTGVSQNPRHKITKRGQNVTFRCDPISEHNRLYWYRQTLGQGPEFLTYFQNEAQLEKSRLLSDRFSAERPKGSFSTLEIQRTEQGDSAMYLCASSFYSGGPFSQYFGPGTRLTVL.

The chain carries TRBV7-8 and TRBJ1-2; TRBD1 matches 9 bases. Trimming cost V 0 bases and J 4 bases; bases outside gene matches: 3. This CDR3 is built from 15 residues. Per the germline V gene, CDR1 is SGHVS and CDR2 is FQNEAQ. The CDR3, as DNA: TGTGCCAGCAGCTTAGCCAACAGGGGGCTCTATGGCTACACCTTC. Its protein is CASSLANRGLYGYTF.

This clone was observed once. The rearrangement uses TRBV25-1 and TRBJ2-7; 8 bases fit TRBD1. The CDR3 has 13 amino acids. The J segment lost 4 bases and the V segment lost 6 bases, leaving 5 bases of the junction unmatched. In germline, CDR1 is MGHDK, CDR2 SYGVNS. Here the CDR3 DNA reads TGTGCCAGCAGCGCCGGACAGGGTTACGAGCAGTACTTC. Amino acids: CASSAGQGYEQYF.

The chain couples TRBV9 to TRBJ2-3; 11 nucleotides line up with TRBD1. The CDR3 has 16 residues. CDR1 is SGDLS, CDR2 YYNGEE, per germline. Unmatched junction bases numbered 5, after V lost 3 bases and J lost 2 bases. CDR3 in amino acids: CASSAGQGDITDTQYF. The CDR3 nucleotides read TGTGCCAGCAGCGCGGGACAGGGGGATATCACAGATACGCAGTATTTT. Complete variable domain (other parts from reference TRBV9 and TRBJ2-3): DSGVTQTPKHLITATGQRVTLRCSPRSGDLSVYWYQQSLDQGLQFLIQYYNGEERAKGNILERFSAQQFPDLHSELNLSSLELGDSALYFCASSAGQGDITDTQYFGPGTRLTVL.

This clone has just a few counts. This chain uses TRBV10-3 with TRBJ1-1; 9 bases fit TRBD1. CDR3 length equals 17 residues. J was trimmed by 4 bases and V by 2 bases; bases with no gene match: 11. CDR1 is ENHRY and CDR2 is SYGVKD in the germline V gene. The CDR3, as DNA: TGTGCCATCAGTGAGCGTAGCGGGACAGGGCTTTTCACTGAAGCTTTCTTT. Translated, it gives CAISERSGTGLFTEAFF.

The gene calls are TRBV24-1 and TRBJ2-1; D is ambiguous. CDR1 and CDR2 (germline): KGHDR, SFDVKD. This CDR3 region has 13 residues. The CDR3 DNA sequence: TGTGCGGTTACTAATAGCTCCTACAATGAGCAGTTCTTC. Translating it yields CAVTNSSYNEQFF.

The V gene is TRBV27, the J gene TRBJ1-1; D call uncertain. CDR3 length: 12 residues. The germline V gene encodes CDR1 MNHEY and CDR2 SMNVEV (reference sequence). V gave up 5 bases and J gave up 5 bases, with 9 bases separating them. CDR3 region: CASSQGGTEAFF. CDR3 coding DNA: TGTGCCAGCAGTCAAGGAGGTACTGAAGCTTTCTTT.

This sequence joins TRBV4-1 and TRBJ2-2; TRBD2 is a possible D gene (6 bases). This CDR3 is 15 amino acids long. Per germline, CDR1 MGHRA and CDR2 YSYEKL. The V end lost 7 bases, the J end lost 1 base, and 13 bases lay between the germline ends. DNA of the CDR3: TGCGCCAGCACAAAGGAGGGCTGGAACACCGGGGAGCTGTTTTTT. This translates into CASTKEGWNTGELFF.

The chain joins TRBV27 to TRBJ2-7, with 8 nucleotides matching TRBD1. CDR1 MNHEY and CDR2 SMNVEV come from the germline V gene (reference sequence). The CDR3 runs 14 residues. V trimming: 5 bases; J trimming: 3 bases; junction bases outside the gene matches: 6. The CDR3 is CASSLDRDLYEQYF. CDR3 sequence (DNA): TGTGCCAGCAGTCTGGACAGGGATCTCTACGAGCAGTACTTC.

This chain uses TRBV10-3 with TRBJ2-1, with TRBD1 as a possible D gene (6 bases). V lost 6 bases and J lost 7, with 16 bases in between. Germline V lookup: CDR1 ENHRY, CDR2 SYGVKD. The CDR3 has 14 amino acids. CDR3 sequence (DNA): TGTGCCATCAGAGGGAGCAGGGGTGAGAATGAGCAGTTCTTC. It encodes CAIRGSRGENEQFF.

This chain joins TRBV18 and TRBJ1-5; TRBD1 might be the D (5 bases). There are 14 residues in the CDR3. CDR1 and CDR2 (germline): KGHSH, LQKENI. V shed 4 bases and J shed 6 bases, with 13 bases lying between them. The CDR3 sequence is CASSLYDDSQPQHF. The CDR3 DNA reads as TGTGCCAGCTCACTCTACGACGACAGTCAGCCCCAGCATTTT.

The rearrangement uses TRBV27 and TRBJ1-1, with D possibly matching TRBD1 (5 bases). V was shortened by 5 bases and J by 10 bases, with 14 bases between the two germline ends. The germline V gene encodes CDR1 MNHEY and CDR2 SMNVEV (reference sequence). The CDR3 covers 12 residues. In DNA, the CDR3 is TGTGCCAGCAGTCCTCCCCAGGGAATAGCTTTCTTT. This gives the protein CASSPPQGIAFF.

The chain uses TRBV7-2 and TRBJ2-5, with TRBD2 matching 8 bases. The CDR3 loop spans 14 amino acids. V was clipped by 2 bases and J by 5 bases; unmatched bases: 4. The germline CDR1 and CDR2 sequences are SGHTA and FQGNSA. CDR3 coding DNA: TGTGCCAGCAGCTTATACGGGAGGGAGGAGACCCAGTACTTC. Its translation is CASSLYGREETQYF.

The chain is built from TRBV19 and TRBJ1-5; 7 bases are a match to TRBD1. The CDR3 is made up of 15 amino acids. Per germline, CDR1 LNHDA and CDR2 SQIVND (reference sequence). Germline trimming cut 7 bases from V and 1 base from J; bases unmatched to any gene: 7. CDR3 in amino acids: CASTTGALSNQPQHF. In nucleotides, the CDR3 is TGTGCCAGTACTACAGGGGCTTTAAGCAATCAGCCCCAGCATTTT.

V usage is TRBV6-5 and J usage is TRBJ1-2, with D tentatively TRBD1 (5 bases). CDR3 length: 15 residues. CDR1 is MNHEY, CDR2 SVGAGI, per germline. Trimming removed 8 bases at V and 1 base at J, with 17 bases between. The CDR3 region is CASCRTAGNNYGYTF. CDR3 DNA sequence: TGTGCCAGCTGTCGAACAGCAGGGAATAACTATGGCTACACCTTC.

The chain uses TRBV25-1 and TRBJ2-7; TRBD2 aligns across 13 bases. This CDR3 is 14 amino acids long. The germline V gene has CDR1 MGHDK and CDR2 SYGVNS. V gave up 8 bases and J gave up 2 bases; unmatched junction bases: 3. The CDR3 bases are TGTGCCAGCGGACTAGCGGGGGAGACCTACGAGCAGTACTTC. Protein sequence: CASGLAGETYEQYF.